This record looks at one T cell receptor (beta chain) sequence and its context. The antigen remains unidentified. The data belong to a study of T cells in Graves' hyperthyroidism and ophthalmopathy. Whole-study findings and limits: Peripheral blood also featured most of the thyroid clonotypes expanded above 0.001.

Patients aged 18 to 65 had newly diagnosed hyperthyroidism lasting under 2 months. The CDR3 runs 15 residues. Germline CDR1 is SGHAT and CDR2 is FQNNGV. V dropped 6 bases and J dropped 3; count of bases not matched to a gene: 6. Amplification targeted TCR beta CDR3 regions from RNA transcripts. Carried out on the TCR CDR3, a first-round RT-PCR used the HTBI primer set. TCRdb fed the multiplex PCR reads into MiXCR, producing one record per CDR3 protein. The table lists around 500,000 distinct CDR3 sequences, approximately 14% of them singletons, with approximately 13% in the top ten. V gene TRBV11-2 combines with J gene TRBJ2-7; 12 bases match TRBD2. The sequence came from a woman in her forties with Graves' hyperthyroidism. Sequenced: blood. CDR3 region: CASSELAGGFYEQYF. CDR3 sequence (DNA): TGTGCCAGCAGTGAACTAGCGGGAGGCTTCTACGAGCAGTACTTC.